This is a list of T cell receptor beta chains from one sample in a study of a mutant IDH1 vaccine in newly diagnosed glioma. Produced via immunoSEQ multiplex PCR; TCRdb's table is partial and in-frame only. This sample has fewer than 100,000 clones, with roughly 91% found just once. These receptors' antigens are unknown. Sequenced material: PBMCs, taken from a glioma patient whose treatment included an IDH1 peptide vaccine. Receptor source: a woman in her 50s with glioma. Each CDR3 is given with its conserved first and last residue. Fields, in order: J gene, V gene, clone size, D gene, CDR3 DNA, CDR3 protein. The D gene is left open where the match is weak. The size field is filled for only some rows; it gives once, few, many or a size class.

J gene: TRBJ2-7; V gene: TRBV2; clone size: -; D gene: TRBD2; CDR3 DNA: TGTGCCAGCAGGGGACTAGCGGGAGAATACGAGCAGTACTTC; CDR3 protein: CASRGLAGEYEQYF
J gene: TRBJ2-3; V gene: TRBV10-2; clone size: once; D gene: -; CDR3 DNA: TGCGCCATCAAACCCATATTGCGGGGTTCTAGCACAGATACGCAGTATTTT; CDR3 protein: CAIKPILRGSSTDTQYF
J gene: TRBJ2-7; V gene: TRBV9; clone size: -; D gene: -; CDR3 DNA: TGTGCCAGCAGCGTAGTGGACAGCTCCTACGAGCAGTACTTC; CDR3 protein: CASSVVDSSYEQYF
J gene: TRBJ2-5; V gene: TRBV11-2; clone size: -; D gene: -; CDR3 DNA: TGTGCCAGCACCAAAACTGTTAGTTATCGGGAGACCCAGTACTTC; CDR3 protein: CASTKTVSYRETQYF
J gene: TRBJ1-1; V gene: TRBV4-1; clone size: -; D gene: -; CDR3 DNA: TGCGCCAGCAGCCAGAGGGGACGAACCTTAACGGAAGCTTTCTTT; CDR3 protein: CASSQRGRTLTEAFF
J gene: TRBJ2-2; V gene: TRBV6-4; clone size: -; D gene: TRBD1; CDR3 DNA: TGTGCCAGCACCAAAGAGGGACAGGCGAACACCGGGGAGCTGTTTTTT; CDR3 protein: CASTKEGQANTGELFF
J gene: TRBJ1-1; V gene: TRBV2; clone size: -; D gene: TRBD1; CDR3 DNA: TGTGCCAGCAGGGTCCGGGACAGGTCTCTTGAAGCTTTCTTT; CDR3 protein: CASRVRDRSLEAFF
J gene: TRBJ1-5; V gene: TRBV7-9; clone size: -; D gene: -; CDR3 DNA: TGTGCCAGCAGCTTAGCAGGGGCCAATCAACCCCAGCATTTT; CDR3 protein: CASSLAGANQPQHF
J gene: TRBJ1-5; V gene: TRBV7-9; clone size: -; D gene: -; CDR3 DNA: TGTGCCAGCAGCTTAAAGGGAGAGAATCAGCCCCAGCATTTT; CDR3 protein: CASSLKGENQPQHF
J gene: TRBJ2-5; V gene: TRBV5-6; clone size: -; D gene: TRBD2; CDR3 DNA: TGTGCCAGCAGCTACCTTAGCGGGAGGGCCGAGACCCAGTACTTC; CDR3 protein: CASSYLSGRAETQYF
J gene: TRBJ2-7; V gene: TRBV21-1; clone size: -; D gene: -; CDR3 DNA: TGTGCCACCCCATGTAGAGGGGGAGGCTCCTACGAGCAGTACTTC; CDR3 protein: CATPCRGGGSYEQYF
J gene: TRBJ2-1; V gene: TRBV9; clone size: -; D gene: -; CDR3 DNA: TGTGCCAGCAGCGTTTACCTTAGGTCTGAGCAGTTCTTC; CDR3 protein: CASSVYLRSEQFF
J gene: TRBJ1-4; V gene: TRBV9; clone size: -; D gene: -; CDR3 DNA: TGTGCCAGCAGCGTAGGAGGGATATCGGGCGAAAAACTGTTTTTT; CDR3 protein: CASSVGGISGEKLFF
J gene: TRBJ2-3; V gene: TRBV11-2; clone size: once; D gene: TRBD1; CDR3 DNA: TGTGCCAGCAGCTACCGGGACAGGACATGGGATACGCAGTATTTT; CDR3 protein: CASSYRDRTWDTQYF
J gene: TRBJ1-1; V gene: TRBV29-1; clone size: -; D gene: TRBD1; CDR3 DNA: TGCAGCGTTGACCAGGGGGTTAGCACTGAAGCTTTCTTT; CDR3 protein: CSVDQGVSTEAFF
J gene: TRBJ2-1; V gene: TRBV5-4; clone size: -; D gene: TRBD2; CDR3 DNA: TGTGCCAGCAGCTTGGGGACTAGCGGGAGGTTCCCAGGGGATGAGCAGTTCTTC; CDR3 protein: CASSLGTSGRFPGDEQFF
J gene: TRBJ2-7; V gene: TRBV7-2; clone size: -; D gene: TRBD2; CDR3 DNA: TGTGCCAGCAGCTTAGCACTAGCGCGTTTCTACGAGCAGTACTTC; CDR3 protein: CASSLALARFYEQYF
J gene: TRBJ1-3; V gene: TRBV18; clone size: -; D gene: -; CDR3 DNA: TGTGCCAGCTCACGGGAAAACTCTGGAAACACCATATATTTT; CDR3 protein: CASSRENSGNTIYF
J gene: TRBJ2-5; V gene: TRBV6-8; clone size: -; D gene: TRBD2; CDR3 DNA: TGTGCCAGCAGTCAATCTAGCGGAAAAGAGACCCAGTACTTC; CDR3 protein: CASSQSSGKETQYF
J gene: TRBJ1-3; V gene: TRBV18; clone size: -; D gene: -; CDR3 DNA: TGTGCCAGCTCACCACAAGAGTCTGGAAACACCATATATTTT; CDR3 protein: CASSPQESGNTIYF
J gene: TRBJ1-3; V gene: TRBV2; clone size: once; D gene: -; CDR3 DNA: TGTGCCACCCCCCGGGACGGAAGCCTCTCTGGAAACACCATATATTTT; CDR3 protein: CATPRDGSLSGNTIYF
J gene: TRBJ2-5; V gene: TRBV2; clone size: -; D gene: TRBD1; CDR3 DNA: TGTGCCAGCAGTCGACAGGGAGAGACCCAGTACTTC; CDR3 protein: CASSRQGETQYF
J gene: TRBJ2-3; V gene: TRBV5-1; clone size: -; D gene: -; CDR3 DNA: TGCGCCAGCAGCCTGGGGCAGGGCTTCTCAGATACGCAGTATTTT; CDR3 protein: CASSLGQGFSDTQYF
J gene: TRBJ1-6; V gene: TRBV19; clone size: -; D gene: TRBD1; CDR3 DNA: TGTGCCAGTAGTAACAGGGGTAGGAATTCACCCCTCCACTTT; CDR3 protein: CASSNRGRNSPLHF
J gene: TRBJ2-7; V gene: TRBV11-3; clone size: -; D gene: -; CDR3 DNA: TGTGCCAGCAGCTTAGGACCCTCCTACGAGCAGTACTTC; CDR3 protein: CASSLGPSYEQYF
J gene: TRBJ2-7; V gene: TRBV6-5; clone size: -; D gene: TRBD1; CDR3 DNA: TGTGCCAGCAGTCCACCGGGACAGGGGGGCGAGCAGTACTTC; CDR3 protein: CASSPPGQGGEQYF
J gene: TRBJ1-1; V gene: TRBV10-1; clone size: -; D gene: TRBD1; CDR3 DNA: TGCGCCAGCAGTCTACAGGGGGATGGCACTGAAGCTTTCTTT; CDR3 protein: CASSLQGDGTEAFF
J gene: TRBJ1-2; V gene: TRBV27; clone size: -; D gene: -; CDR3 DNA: TGTGCCAGCAGTTTATATGCAGGTCCCGTTAACTATGGCTACACCTTC; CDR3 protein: CASSLYAGPVNYGYTF
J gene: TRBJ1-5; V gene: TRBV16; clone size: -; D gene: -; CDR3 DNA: TGTGCCAGCAGCCAATCGATAGATCAGCCCCAGCATTTT; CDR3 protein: CASSQSIDQPQHF
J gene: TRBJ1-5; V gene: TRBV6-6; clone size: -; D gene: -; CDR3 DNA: TGTGCCAGCAACACAGGCTATAATCAGCCCCAGCATTTT; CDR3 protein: CASNTGYNQPQHF
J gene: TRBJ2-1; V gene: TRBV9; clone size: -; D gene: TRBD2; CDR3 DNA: TGTGCCAGCACGGGGACTAGCGGTCACAATGAGCAGTTCTTC; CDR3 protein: CASTGTSGHNEQFF
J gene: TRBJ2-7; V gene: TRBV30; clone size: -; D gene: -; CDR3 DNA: TGTGCCTGGTCGACGTCGGACGCGAAGTACTTC; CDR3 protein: CAWSTSDAKYF
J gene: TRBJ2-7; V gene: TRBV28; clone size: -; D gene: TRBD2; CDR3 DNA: TGTGCCAGCAGCCTCTCAGGGGCTAGCGGGAACCACGAGCAGTACTTC; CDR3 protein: CASSLSGASGNHEQYF
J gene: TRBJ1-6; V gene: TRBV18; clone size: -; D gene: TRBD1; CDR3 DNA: TGTGCCAGCTCACCCGTCGACAGGGTTCGGGAAAATTCACCCCTCCACTTT; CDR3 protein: CASSPVDRVRENSPLHF
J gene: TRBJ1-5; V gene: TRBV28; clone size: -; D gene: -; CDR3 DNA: TGTGCCAGCCACGACAGGAGGGATCAGCCCCAGCATTTT; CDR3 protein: CASHDRRDQPQHF
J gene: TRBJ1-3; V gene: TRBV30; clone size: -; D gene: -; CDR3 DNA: TGTGCCTGGAGACCTCCGGCAGGGAGTAATGGAAACACCATATATTTT; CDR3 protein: CAWRPPAGSNGNTIYF
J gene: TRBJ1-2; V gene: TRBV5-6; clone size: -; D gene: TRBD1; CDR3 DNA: TGTGCCAGCAGCTTTGGACAGGGGTACTATGGCTACACCTTC; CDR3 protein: CASSFGQGYYGYTF
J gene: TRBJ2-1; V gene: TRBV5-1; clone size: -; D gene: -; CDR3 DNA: TGCGCCAGCAGCCCGCTTGTGGACAGTCCCTACAATGAGCAGTTCTTC; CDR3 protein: CASSPLVDSPYNEQFF
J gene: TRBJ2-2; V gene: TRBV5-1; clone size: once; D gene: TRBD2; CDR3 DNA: TGCGCCAGCAGCTTGGGGCCTAGCGGGGGCACCGGGGAGCTGTTTTTT; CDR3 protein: CASSLGPSGGTGELFF
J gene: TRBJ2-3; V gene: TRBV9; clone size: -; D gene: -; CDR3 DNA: TGTGCCAGCAGCGTCCGGGACACAACAGATACGCAGTATTTT; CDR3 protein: CASSVRDTTDTQYF
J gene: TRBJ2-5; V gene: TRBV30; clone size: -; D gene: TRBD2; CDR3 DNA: TGTGCCTGGAGTTATGGACTAGCGCCTCAAGAGACCCAGTACTTC; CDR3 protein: CAWSYGLAPQETQYF
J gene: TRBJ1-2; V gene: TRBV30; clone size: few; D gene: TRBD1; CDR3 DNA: TGTGCCTGGAGTGTACAGGGGATCTACTATGGCTACACCTTC; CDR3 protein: CAWSVQGIYYGYTF
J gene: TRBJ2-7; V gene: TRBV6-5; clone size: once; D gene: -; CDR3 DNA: TGTGCCAGCAGTTTCGAAACAGGGAGAGAGCAGTACTTC; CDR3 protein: CASSFETGREQYF
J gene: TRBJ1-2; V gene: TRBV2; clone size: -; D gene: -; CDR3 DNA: TGTGCCAGCAGTGAGGGGGGTGGCTACACCTTC; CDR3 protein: CASSEGGGYTF
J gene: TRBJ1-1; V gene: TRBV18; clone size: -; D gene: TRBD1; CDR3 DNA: TGTGCCAGCTCACCCCAGGGGGTAGGGAACACTGAAGCTTTCTTT; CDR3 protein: CASSPQGVGNTEAFF
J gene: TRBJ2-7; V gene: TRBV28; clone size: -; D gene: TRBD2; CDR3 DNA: TGTGCCAGCAGTCTAAATGGTGTGCCGGCTAGCGGGAGGGTCTACGAGCAGTACTTC; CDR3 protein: CASSLNGVPASGRVYEQYF
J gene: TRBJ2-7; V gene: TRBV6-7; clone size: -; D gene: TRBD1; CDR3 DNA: TGTGCCAGCAGTCCCGACAGGGAGTCCTCCTACGAGCAGTACTTC; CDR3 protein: CASSPDRESSYEQYF
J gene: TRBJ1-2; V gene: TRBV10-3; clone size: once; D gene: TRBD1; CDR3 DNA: TGTGCCATCAGACAGCGACAGGGGGCGAATGGCTACACCTTC; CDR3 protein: CAIRQRQGANGYTF
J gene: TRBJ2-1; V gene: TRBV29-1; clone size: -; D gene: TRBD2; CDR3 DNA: TGCAGCGTGCGGACTAGCGGGAAGGGGGGTGAGCAGTTCTTC; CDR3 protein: CSVRTSGKGGEQFF
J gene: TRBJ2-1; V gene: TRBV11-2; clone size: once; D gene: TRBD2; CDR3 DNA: TGTGCCAGCAGCCCGAGACTAGCGGGACTCTACAATGAGCAGTTCTTC; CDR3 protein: CASSPRLAGLYNEQFF
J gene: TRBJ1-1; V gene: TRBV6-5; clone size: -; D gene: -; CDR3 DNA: TGTGCCAGCAGTTACTCGAGAGGCGTAGGGACTGAAGCTTTCTTT; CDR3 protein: CASSYSRGVGTEAFF
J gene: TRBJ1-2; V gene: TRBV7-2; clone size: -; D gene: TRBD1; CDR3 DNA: TGTGCCAGCAGCTCTAACAGGGGGTCTGGCTACACCTTC; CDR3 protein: CASSSNRGSGYTF
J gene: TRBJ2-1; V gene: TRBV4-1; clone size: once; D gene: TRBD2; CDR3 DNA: TGCGCCAGCAGCCAAGGGCGGGAGGGCCAGAATGAGCAGTTCTTC; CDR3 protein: CASSQGREGQNEQFF